This T cell receptor (beta chain) emerged from a study of blood T cell repertoires in COVID-19. The repertoire was sequenced with immunoSEQ multiplex PCR; TCRdb's copy has only in-frame clones and lacks some. The sample holds hundreds of thousands of clones, around 88% seen once. CDR1 KGHDR and CDR2 SFDVKD come from the germline V gene. CDR3 length: 15 residues. The J segment lost 3 bases and the V segment lost 6 bases, leaving 8 bases of the junction unmatched. The sequence was collected from a woman in her fifties or sixties with acute or convalescent COVID-19. The specimen sequenced was peripheral blood. The chain links TRBV24-1 to TRBJ2-3; 7 nucleotides line up with TRBD2. As DNA, the CDR3 is TGTGCCACCAGTTTAAGGGCGGGAGCAACAGATACGCAGTATTTT. This encodes CATSLRAGATDTQYF.